The 25 T cell receptor beta chains listed next were all sequenced from one sample in a study of T cells in women clearing cervical HPV infection. Sequencing was performed with immunoSEQ multiplex PCR; in TCRdb, only in-frame clones are kept and a portion is missing. This sample contains about 30,000 clones. Specimen: blood buffy coat. The source is a woman between 18 and 70 years old with a cervical HPV16 infection that either progressed to CIN3+ or cleared (not recorded which).

Points on this clone: The read ends 3 residues before the CDR3 terminus; that terminus is restored from the germline J gene. The chain links TRBV18 to TRBJ2-3; D is unresolved. CDR1 KGHSH and CDR2 LQKENI come from the germline V gene. This CDR3 region has 14 residues. This CDR3 is CASSPYRSGETQYF. The sequenced CDR3 bases are TGTGCCAGCTCACCATATCGCTCAGGAGAGACG.

Comments on this clone: The junction differs from germline at one of its ends, possibly a read error. The DNA ends 3 residues before the CDR3 does, and the rest of the CDR3 is filled in from the germline J gene. The sample carries other DNA sequences with the same CDR3. This chain connects TRBV7-6 to TRBJ1-3, with TRBD1 identical over 7 bases. Germline V gene lookup returns CDR1 SGHVS and CDR2 FNYEAQ. The CDR3 has 14 residues. This chain's CDR3 is CASSQGGSGNTIYF. The covered CDR3 bases are TGTGCCAGCAGCCAGGGGGGCTCTGGAAACACA.

On this clone itself: The CDR3 is cut off 3 residues early in the read; its end comes from the germline J gene. This chain joins TRBV20-1 and TRBJ1-5; possible D gene TRBD1, 5 bases. CDR1 and CDR2 from the germline V gene are DFQATT and SNEGSKA (reference sequence). The CDR3 covers 13 residues. The V end lost 3 bases, the J end lost 2 bases, and 8 bases lay between the germline ends. The CDR3 is CSARWGGNQPQHF. The part of the CDR3 DNA that was read is TGCAGTGCTAGGTGGGGGGGCAATCAGCCC.

On this clone itself: The CDR3 extends 3 residues past the end of the read, so its final part is completed from the germline J gene. J is TRBJ2-7 and V is TRBV7-8; TRBD1 agrees at 7 bases. J lost 3 bases, V lost 6 bases, and 8 bases had no gene match. The CDR3 loop spans 14 amino acids. Germline CDR1 reads SGHVS; CDR2 reads FQNEAQ. Partial CDR3 DNA: TGTGCCAGCAGTCCTACAGGGGTCCGCTACGAG. It specifies CASSPTGVRYE. The whole CDR3 protein reads CASSPTGVRYEQYF.

A word on this clone: Read data end 3 residues before the CDR3 end; the end is taken from the germline J gene. The rearrangement joins TRBV6-1 to TRBJ2-5; 8 bases align to TRBD1. J gave up 2 bases and V 0 bases, and 5 bases lay outside the gene matches. The CDR3 length is 16 residues. Germline V gives CDR1 MNHNS, CDR2 SASEGT. CDR3 protein: CASSEATTGGQETQYF. Partial CDR3 DNA: TGTGCCAGCAGTGAAGCCACCACAGGGGGTCAAGAGACC.

On this clone: The read terminates 3 residues before the CDR3 end, so the remaining end is supplied by the germline J gene. The chain recombines TRBV11-2 with TRBJ2-3, with TRBD2 matching 7 bases. The CDR3 loop spans 15 amino acids. The junction had 10 bases not matched to a gene; V was cut back by 5 bases and J by 5 bases. Germline V gene sequence: CDR1 SGHAT, CDR2 FQNNGV. The sequenced CDR3 bases are TGTGCCAGCAGCCCTTGGGCGGGAGCGAAAGATACG. This gives the protein CASSPWAGAKDT. The full CDR3 is CASSPWAGAKDTQYF.

As concerns this clone: At one of its ends the junction is not consistent with the germline gene, which may arise from a read error. The read comes to an end 3 residues before the CDR3 does, leaving the germline J gene to fill in the end. V usage is TRBV7-9 and J usage is TRBJ2-5; D unresolved. CDR1 and CDR2 (germline): SEHNR, FQNEAQ (reference sequence). The CDR3 is made up of 11 amino acids. The sequenced CDR3 bases are TGTGCCAGCGGCTACCAGGAGACC. Translated: CASGYQET. The full CDR3 protein reads CASGYQETQYF. The variable domain in full, completed from reference TRBV7-9 and TRBJ2-5, reads DTGVSQNPRHKITKRGQNVTFRCDPISEHNRLYWYRQTLGQGPEFLTYFQNEAQLEKSRLLSDRFSAERPKGSFSTLEIQRTEQGDSAMYLCASGYQETQYFGPGTRLLVL.

In the case of this clone: At one end, the junction sequence differs from germline, possibly due to a read error. The read stops 3 residues short of the end of the CDR3; the missing end is completed from the germline J gene. This chain links TRBV7-2 with TRBJ1-2; a weak D match, TRBD1 (6 bases). CDR1 SGHTA and CDR2 FQGNSA come from the germline V gene. This CDR3 region has 15 residues. The CDR3 protein is CASSLAGGTTYDYTF. The part of the CDR3 DNA that was read is TGTGCCAGCAGCCTAGCGGGGGGGACAACCTACGAC.

With respect to this clone: The observed sequence ends 3 residues before the CDR3 terminus, with the missing tail filled in from the germline J gene. The chain uses TRBV2 and TRBJ2-3; D is possibly TRBD2 (7 bases). The CDR3 length is 15 residues. Germline V CDR1 and CDR2: SNHLY, FYNNEI. This CDR3 reads CASRDLGGGYQPQYF. The sequenced part of the CDR3 DNA is TGTGCCAGCAGGGACCTGGGGGGGGGCTATCAGCCG.

Note on this clone: The read ends 3 residues early relative to the CDR3; the germline J gene fills the gap. The gene calls are TRBV20-1 and TRBJ1-2, with D perhaps matching TRBD1 (5 bases). The CDR3 has 12 residues. Germline assignment: CDR1 DFQATT and CDR2 SNEGSKA (reference sequence). CDR3 DNA, as far as it was read: TGCAGTGCTAACAACAGGATCGGCGGC. This encodes CSANNRIGG. The whole CDR3 protein is CSANNRIGGYTF.

About this clone: The read falls 3 residues short of the CDR3 end, and the missing part is taken from the germline J gene. The chain combines TRBV5-6 with TRBJ2-2; D is possibly TRBD1 (5 bases). Germline CDR1 is SGHDT and CDR2 is YYEEEE. This CDR3 has 14 amino acids. The CDR3 loop reads CASSLSGSNEKLFF. The CDR3 bases that were read are TGTGCCAGCAGCTTATCAGGGTCGAATGAAAAG. Together with reference TRBV5-6 and TRBJ2-2, the CDR3 gives the full variable domain: DAGVTQSPTHLIKTRGQQVTLRCSPKSGHDTVSWYQQALGQGPQFIFQYYEEEERQRGNFPDRFSGHQFPNYSSELNVNALLLGDSALYLCASSLSGSNEKLFFGEGSRLTVL.

About this clone itself: The same CDR3 arises from other DNA sequences in this sample as well. The sequenced part of the CDR3 DNA is TGTGCCAGCAGCCCCCGGACAGGGAGAAACACC. Protein: CASSPRTGRNT. The CDR3 reads in full as CASSPRTGRNTIYF. V is TRBV7-2 and J is TRBJ1-3; 8 bases agree with TRBD1. The read terminates 3 residues ahead of where the CDR3 ends, so the germline J gene completes it. Germline V CDR1 and CDR2: SGHTA, FQGNSA. Trimming at V came to 5 bases and at J to 5 bases, leaving 5 bases not matched to a gene. The CDR3 contains 14 residues.

Of note for this clone: Read coverage stops 3 residues before the CDR3 terminus; the germline J gene supplies the remainder. This chain joins TRBV6-2 or TRBV6-3 and TRBJ2-2; D might be TRBD1 (6 bases). The germline V gene encodes CDR1 MNHEY and CDR2 SVGEGT. There are 14 residues in the CDR3. The CDR3 here is CASSPGTRNEKLFF. The DNA read from the CDR3 is TGTGCCAGCAGTCCCGGGACACGGAATGAAAAG.

To note about this clone: The DNA ends 3 residues before the CDR3 does, and the rest of the CDR3 is filled in from the germline J gene. The chain uses TRBV20-1 and TRBJ1-2, with a possible D match to TRBD1 (5 bases). Trimming shortened V by 0 bases and J by 7 bases, and 21 bases separated the two germline ends. This CDR3 region has 16 residues. Germline V CDR1 and CDR2: DFQATT, SNEGSKA (reference sequence). CDR3 sequence reads: CSARDQRTRQGLGYTF. The sequenced CDR3 bases are TGCAGTGCTAGAGATCAGAGGACCCGGCAGGGCCTTGGC.

As to this clone: The read ends 3 residues before the CDR3 terminus; that terminus is restored from the germline J gene. This chain uses TRBV6-1 with TRBJ1-4; D is unresolved. The germline V gene has CDR1 MNHNS and CDR2 SASEGT. There are 14 residues in the CDR3. CDR3: CASSEAASNSPLFF. The part of the CDR3 DNA that was read is TGTGCCAGCAGTGAGGCAGCGAGTAATTCACCA.

Comment on this clone: The sequence runs out 3 residues before the end of the CDR3; the remainder is reconstructed from the germline J gene. V is TRBV7-2 and J is TRBJ1-2; no clear D gene. The germline CDR1 and CDR2 sequences are SGHTA and FQGNSA. The length of the CDR3 is 12 residues. The covered CDR3 bases are TGTGCCAGCAGCTCATCCTACTACGAC. It yields the protein CASSSSYYD. The CDR3 in its entirety is CASSSSYYDYTF.

Details on this clone: The CDR3 goes on 3 residues after the read ends, and that part is filled in from the germline J gene. The chain couples TRBV5-4 to TRBJ1-2; possible D gene TRBD1, 5 bases. The germline V and J ends were trimmed by 3 bases and 7 bases, with 19 bases remaining between them. The CDR3 length is 15 residues. CDR1 is SGHNT, CDR2 YYREEE, per germline (reference sequence). The CDR3 sequence is CASSSLGGGRGGYTF. The DNA read from the CDR3 is TGTGCCAGCAGCTCGCTCGGCGGGGGAAGGGGTGGC.

The sequenced part of the CDR3 DNA is TGTGCCACCTCACTAGCGGGTGCCTACGAC. Protein product: CATSLAGAYD. The whole CDR3 protein is CATSLAGAYDYTF. The chain combines TRBV6-2 or TRBV6-3 with TRBJ1-2; D is unresolved. The read ends 3 residues shy of where the CDR3 ends; the end is completed using the germline J gene. CDR3 size: 13 residues. In germline, CDR1 is MNHEY, CDR2 SVGEGT.

Regarding this clone: The DNA ends 3 residues before the CDR3 does, and the rest of the CDR3 is filled in from the germline J gene. The chain has TRBV2 and TRBJ2-7; 7 nucleotides agree with TRBD1. The J segment lost 2 bases and the V segment lost 4 bases, leaving 8 bases of the junction unmatched. There are 15 residues in the CDR3. Germline CDR1 is SNHLY and CDR2 is FYNNEI. Incomplete CDR3 DNA: TGTGCCAGCAGTGCAACCGGGACAGACCCCTACGAG. Translating gives CASSATGTDPYE. The CDR3, in full, reads CASSATGTDPYEQYF.

Turning to this clone: Read sequence stops 3 residues before the CDR3 end, and the germline J gene provides the missing end. V and J are TRBV19 and TRBJ1-5; the match to TRBD1 covers 8 bases. This CDR3 has 13 residues. J was trimmed by 4 bases and V by 8 bases; bases with no gene match: 4. Germline V gene data show CDR1 as LNHDA and CDR2 as SQIVND (reference sequence). CDR3 bases read: TGTGCCAGTGCCCACAGGGGGAATCAGCCC. As protein: CASAHRGNQP. The CDR3 reads in full as CASAHRGNQPQHF. Complete variable domain (other parts from reference TRBV19 and TRBJ1-5): DGGITQSPKYLFRKEGQNVTLSCEQNLNHDAMYWYRQDPGQGLRLIYYSQIVNDFQKGDIAEGYSVSREKKESFPLTVTSAQKNPTAFYLCASAHRGNQPQHFGDGTRLSIL.

Remarks on this clone: The CDR3 end falls 3 residues outside the read, so it is completed with the germline J gene. This chain connects TRBV19 to TRBJ2-2; 7 bases map to TRBD1. CDR3 size: 14 residues. Germline V gene data show CDR1 as LNHDA and CDR2 as SQIVND (reference sequence). The CDR3 loop reads CASSPRGQTEKLFF. Incomplete CDR3 DNA: TGTGCCAGTAGTCCACGGGGACAGACCGAAAAG.

A remark on this clone: Read sequence stops 3 residues before the CDR3 end, and the germline J gene provides the missing end. The chain recombines TRBV30 with TRBJ1-5; 8 bases fit TRBD1. CDR3 length: 13 amino acids. Germline values: CDR1 GTSNPN, CDR2 SVGIG (reference sequence). The V segment lost 2 bases and the J segment 7 bases; nucleotides outside the gene matches: 4. CDR3 DNA, as far as it was read: TGTGCCTGGAGTCCTCAGGGGGCCCAGCCC. Translated: CAWSPQGAQP. The CDR3 in full is CAWSPQGAQPQHF.

CDR3 DNA (partial): TGTGCCTGGAGTGGGGCAGGGGAGTCCTACGAG. Its translation is CAWSGAGESYE. In full, the CDR3 is CAWSGAGESYEQYF. The chain is built from TRBV30 and TRBJ2-7, with a weak D call TRBD1 (6 bases). The read finishes 3 residues shy of the CDR3 end, and the germline J gene is used to complete it. Trimming pared 1 base from V and 1 base from J, leaving 11 bases between. This CDR3 has 14 amino acids. The germline gives CDR1 GTSNPN, CDR2 SVGIG (reference sequence). The whole variable domain, remainder taken from reference TRBV30 and TRBJ2-7, is SQTIHQWPATLVQPVGSPLSLECTVEGTSNPNLYWYRQAAGRGLQLLFYSVGIGQISSEVPQNLSASRPQDRQFILSSKKLLLSDSGFYLCAWSGAGESYEQYFGPGTRLTVT.

On this clone: The read gets to within 3 residues of the CDR3 end, and the germline J gene fills in the rest. This chain joins TRBV30 and TRBJ2-3; the match to TRBD2 covers 10 bases. V shed 5 bases, J shed 0 bases, and the junction held 8 bases outside the gene matches. Germline V CDR1 and CDR2: GTSNPN, SVGIG (reference sequence). The CDR3 runs to 16 residues. CDR3 residues: CAWERGGHSSTDTQYF. Incomplete CDR3 DNA: TGTGCCTGGGAGCGGGGGGGCCATTCTAGCACAGATACG.

In regard to this clone: The read terminates 3 residues before the CDR3 end, so the remaining end is supplied by the germline J gene. The V call is TRBV7-6, the J call TRBJ1-1, with D perhaps matching TRBD1 (5 bases). The V end was cut by 2 bases, the J end by 4 bases, with 8 bases between. Per the germline V gene, CDR1 is SGHVS and CDR2 is FNYEAQ. This CDR3 is built from 13 residues. Here the CDR3 reads CASSLRQLTEAFF. Partial CDR3 DNA: TGTGCCAGCAGCTTAAGACAGCTCACTGAA.